Presented here are 22 T cell receptor beta chains from one specimen sequenced in a study of blood T cell repertoires in COVID-19. The data were produced by immunoSEQ multiplex PCR, yet TCRdb's version contains in-frame clones alone and is incomplete. Of some 110,000 clones in the sample, around 76% were seen once. The sequenced material came from peripheral blood. The source of these receptors is a man older than 75 with COVID-19, enrolled during active disease.

This chain's CDR3 is CASSYMERGSPLHF. The DNA for the CDR3 is TGTGCCAGCAGTTACATGGAAAGAGGTTCACCCCTCCACTTT. The chain recombines TRBV6-5 with TRBJ1-6; D gene ambiguous. V was trimmed by 2 bases and J by 9 bases, leaving 11 bases between them. The CDR3 has 14 amino acids. Looked up from germline, CDR1 is MNHEY and CDR2 is SVGAGI.

The gene calls are TRBV27 and TRBJ1-1, with D perhaps matching TRBD1 (5 bases). The CDR3 contains 13 residues. With 6 bases removed from V and 1 base from J, the gap between germline ends came to 9 bases. The germline gives CDR1 MNHEY, CDR2 SMNVEV (reference sequence). The CDR3 sequence: CASSHRRNTEAFF. DNA of the CDR3: TGTGCCAGCAGCCACAGGCGGAACACTGAAGCTTTCTTT.

CDR3 DNA: TGTGCCATATCAGCGGGACGCACAGATACGCAGTATTTT. Translating gives CAISAGRTDTQYF. V and J are TRBV19 and TRBJ2-3; 7 nucleotides match TRBD2. The CDR3 totals 13 residues. Germline lookup yields CDR1 LNHDA and CDR2 SQIVND (reference sequence). The ends lost 10 bases at V and 1 base at J; junction bases unmatched: 5.

V gene TRBV28 combines with J gene TRBJ2-4; possibly TRBD1 for D (5 bases). CDR1 is MDHEN and CDR2 is SYDVKM in the germline V gene. V was shortened by 2 bases and J by 7 bases, with 6 bases between the two germline ends. This CDR3 is 12 amino acids long. CDR3 residues: CASSLAGNIQYF. In DNA form, the CDR3 reads TGTGCCAGCAGTTTAGCAGGGAACATTCAGTACTTC. The full variable domain, in which reference TRBV28 and TRBJ2-4 provide the parts outside the CDR3, is DVKVTQSSRYLVKRTGEKVFLECVQDMDHENMFWYRQDPGLGLRLIYFSYDVKMKEKGDIPEGYSVSREKKERFSLILESASTNQTSMYLCASSLAGNIQYFGAGTRLSVL.

The chain recombines TRBV6-5 with TRBJ1-6; 8 bases agree with TRBD1. The CDR3 length is 15 residues. The germline V gene has CDR1 MNHEY and CDR2 SVGAGI. Unmatched junction bases numbered 7, after V lost 6 bases and J lost 6 bases. CDR3 amino acids: CASRTRDRRNSPLHF. The CDR3 DNA sequence: TGTGCCAGCAGAACCCGGGACAGGCGTAATTCACCCCTCCACTTT.

This clone was detected only once. J is TRBJ1-6 and V is TRBV7-2; TRBD1 aligns across 9 bases. From germline, CDR1 is SGHTA and CDR2 FQGNSA. With 3 bases clipped from V and 9 bases from J, the junction kept 9 bases outside the gene matches. The CDR3 spans 16 residues. The CDR3 nucleotides read TGTGCCAGCAGCTTGGCCGGGGACAGGGTGTTTTCACCCCTCCACTTT. Protein product: CASSLAGDRVFSPLHF.

This chain connects TRBV6-6 to TRBJ2-1, with 15 bases fitting TRBD2. CDR3 size: 16 residues. J gave up 8 bases and V 6 bases, and 8 bases lay outside the gene matches. Germline CDR1 is MNHNY and CDR2 is SVGAGI (reference sequence). The CDR3 loop is CASRTTGLAGGYEQFF. The CDR3 DNA reads TGTGCCAGCAGAACTACAGGACTAGCGGGAGGGTATGAGCAGTTCTTC.

This sequence joins TRBV2 and TRBJ1-2, with a tentative D call TRBD1 (5 bases). The CDR3 covers 13 residues. Trimming removed 6 bases from V and 4 bases from J, with 12 bases in between. Germline values: CDR1 SNHLY, CDR2 FYNNEI. CDR3 DNA: TGTGCCAGCAGAGATGACAGTTTCTATGGCTACACCTTC. Its translation is CASRDDSFYGYTF.

This rearrangement joins TRBV18 to TRBJ2-7, with TRBD2 identical over 11 bases. The CDR3 has 16 residues. Germline CDR1 and CDR2: KGHSH and LQKENI. Trimming removed 3 bases from V and 5 bases from J; junction bases left unmatched: 9. CDR3 coding DNA: TGTGCCAGCTCACCCCCGGGTAGCGGGAGGGACCACGAGCAGTACTTC. Amino acids: CASSPPGSGRDHEQYF.

The rearrangement uses TRBV6-5 and TRBJ2-5; the D is unclear. The CDR3 has 13 amino acids. The V and J ends lost 6 bases and 2 bases respectively, with 10 bases between them. Germline CDR1 is MNHEY and CDR2 is SVGAGI. CDR3 nucleotide sequence: TGTGCCAGCAGACGGAGCATACAAGAGACCCAGTACTTC. Translated: CASRRSIQETQYF.

The chain is built from TRBV4-3 and TRBJ1-4; 10 nucleotides agree with TRBD1. The J segment lost 4 bases and the V segment lost 4 bases, leaving 9 bases of the junction unmatched. The CDR3 covers 17 residues. Germline V gives CDR1 LGHNA, CDR2 YSLEER. The CDR3 is CASSPSRDRGGNEKLFF. The CDR3 DNA sequence: TGCGCCAGCAGCCCGTCCCGGGACAGGGGCGGTAATGAAAAACTGTTTTTT.

This clone was seen once. The rearrangement links TRBV15 to TRBJ1-2; 8 bases align to TRBD1. The CDR3 loop spans 15 amino acids. Germline values: CDR1 LNHNV, CDR2 YYDKDF (reference sequence). The trim removed 3 bases at V and 4 bases at J, leaving 7 bases unmatched. The CDR3 nucleotides are TGTGCCACCAGCAGGCGCGGACAGGGCCCCTATGGCTACACCTTC. Amino acids: CATSRRGQGPYGYTF. The variable domain in full, completed from reference TRBV15 and TRBJ1-2, reads DAMVIQNPRYQVTQFGKPVTLSCSQTLNHNVMYWYQQKSSQAPKLLFHYYDKDFNNEADTPDNFQSRRPNTSFCFLDIRSPGLGDTAMYLCATSRRGQGPYGYTFGSGTRLTVV.

The chain employs TRBV5-1 and TRBJ2-1; 15 bases agree with TRBD2. V shed 4 bases, J shed 5 bases, and the junction held 4 bases outside the gene matches. The CDR3 is 16 amino acids. The germline CDR1 and CDR2 sequences are SGHRS and YFSETQ. The CDR3 loop reads CASSPGTSGRNNEQFF. The DNA for the CDR3 is TGCGCCAGCAGCCCAGGGACTAGCGGGAGGAACAATGAGCAGTTCTTC.

This chain joins TRBV24-1 and TRBJ2-1; TRBD2 matches 15 bases. V dropped 2 bases and J dropped 10; count of bases not matched to a gene: 14. CDR1 and CDR2 (germline): KGHDR, SFDVKD. The CDR3 has 19 amino acids. In DNA form, the CDR3 reads TGTGCCACCAGTGATTCCGGGATAGGTCGGACTAGCGGGAGGGGGGAGCAGTTCTTC. Translated: CATSDSGIGRTSGRGEQFF.

The genes are TRBV20-1 and TRBJ1-1; tentatively, D is TRBD1 (5 bases). Germline V gives CDR1 DFQATT, CDR2 SNEGSKA (reference sequence). The ends were cut back, 6 bases at V and 11 bases at J, with 16 bases in the middle. The CDR3 is 11 amino acids. The chain's CDR3 is CSAGGVGDAFF. In nucleotides, the CDR3 is TGCAGTGCCGGGGGTGTGGGGGACGCTTTCTTT.

This chain connects TRBV2 to TRBJ2-5; no clear D gene. Trimming took off 6 bases at V and 14 bases at J, with 16 bases between the two ends. This CDR3 region has 11 residues. Germline CDR1 SNHLY, CDR2 FYNNEI. The CDR3 coding sequence is TGTGCCAGCAGATTGCTAACCCCCCTTTACTTC. Encoded protein: CASRLLTPLYF.

There are a few counts of this clone. The V gene is TRBV28, the J gene TRBJ1-2; TRBD1 matches at 10 bases. This CDR3 comprises 16 residues. Germline assignment: CDR1 MDHEN and CDR2 SYDVKM. The ends lost 5 bases at V and 8 bases at J; junction bases unmatched: 14. This CDR3 reads CASSIPGGQGLGGYTF. The CDR3 bases are TGTGCCAGCAGTATACCGGGGGGACAGGGGCTCGGCGGCTACACCTTC.

The chain recombines TRBV4-3 with TRBJ1-1, with a tentative D call TRBD1 (6 bases). The germline V gene has CDR1 LGHNA and CDR2 YSLEER. V dropped 6 bases and J dropped 0 bases, with 14 bases sitting between them. The CDR3 has 15 amino acids. Written as DNA, the CDR3 is TGCGCCAGCAGTGGGGCGGGGGGCGTGAACACTGAAGCTTTCTTT. This encodes CASSGAGGVNTEAFF.

V is TRBV29-1 and J is TRBJ2-7, with 12 bases aligning to TRBD2. After removal of 4 bases from V and 0 bases from J, the junction contained 19 bases not matched to a gene. CDR1 SQVTM and CDR2 ANQGSEA come from the germline V gene. CDR3 size: 20 residues. The CDR3 loop is CSVGNHRGGLAGGLSYEQYF. The CDR3 DNA follows: TGCAGCGTTGGGAACCACAGGGGCGGGCTAGCGGGAGGGCTCTCCTACGAGCAGTACTTC.

CDR3 coding DNA: TGTGCCAGCAGCCCTTTAGTCAGGGGTAATTCACCCCTCCACTTT. The encoded protein is CASSPLVRGNSPLHF. V is TRBV4-2 and J is TRBJ1-6; a weak D match, TRBD1 (6 bases). This CDR3 region has 15 residues. Trimming took off 4 bases at V and 6 bases at J, with 13 bases between the two ends. The germline CDR1 and CDR2 sequences are LGHNA and YNFKEQ.

This chain connects TRBV6-5 to TRBJ2-1, with TRBD2 as a possible D gene (5 bases). Trimming pared 6 bases from V and 6 bases from J, leaving 12 bases between. The CDR3 is made up of 13 amino acids. Germline CDR1 and CDR2: MNHEY and SVGAGI. CDR3 loop: CASRSPGSNEQFF. The CDR3 DNA follows: TGTGCCAGCAGGTCACCGGGATCCAATGAGCAGTTCTTC.

The chain uses TRBV3-1 (or the pseudogene TRBV3-2) and TRBJ1-6; D gene ambiguous. Per the germline V gene, CDR1 is LGHDT and CDR2 is YNNKEL (reference sequence). V was trimmed by 0 bases and J by 9 bases, leaving 9 bases between them. The CDR3 runs to 14 residues. In DNA, the CDR3 is TGTGCCAGCAGCCAAGATAGCGGAATTTCACCCCTCCACTTT. Protein product: CASSQDSGISPLHF.